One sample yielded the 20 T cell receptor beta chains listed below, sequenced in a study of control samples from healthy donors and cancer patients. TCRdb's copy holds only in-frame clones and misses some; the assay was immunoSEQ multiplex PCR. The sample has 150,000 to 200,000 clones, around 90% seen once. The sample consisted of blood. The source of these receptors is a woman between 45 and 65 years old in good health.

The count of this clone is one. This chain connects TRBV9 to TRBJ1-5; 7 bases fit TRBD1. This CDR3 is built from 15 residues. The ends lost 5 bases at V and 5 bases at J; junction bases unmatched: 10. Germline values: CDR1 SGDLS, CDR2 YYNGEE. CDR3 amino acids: CASSPGGAKDQPQHF. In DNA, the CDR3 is TGTGCCAGCAGTCCAGGGGGGGCGAAGGATCAGCCCCAGCATTTT.

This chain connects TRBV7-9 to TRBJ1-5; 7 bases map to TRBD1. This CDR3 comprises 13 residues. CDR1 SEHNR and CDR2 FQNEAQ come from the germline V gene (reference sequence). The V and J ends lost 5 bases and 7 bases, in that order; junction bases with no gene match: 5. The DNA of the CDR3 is TGTGCCAGCAGCGAAGGACAGGTCCAGCCCCAGCATTTT. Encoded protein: CASSEGQVQPQHF. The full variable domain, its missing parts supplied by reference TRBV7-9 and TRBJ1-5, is DTGVSQNPRHKITKRGQNVTFRCDPISEHNRLYWYRQTLGQGPEFLTYFQNEAQLEKSRLLSDRFSAERPKGSFSTLEIQRTEQGDSAMYLCASSEGQVQPQHFGDGTRLSIL.

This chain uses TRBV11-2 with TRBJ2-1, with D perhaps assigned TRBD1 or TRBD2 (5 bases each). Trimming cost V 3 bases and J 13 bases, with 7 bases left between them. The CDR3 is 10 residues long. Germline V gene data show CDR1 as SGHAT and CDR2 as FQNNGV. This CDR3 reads CASSFRDQFF. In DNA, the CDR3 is TGTGCCAGCAGCTTCAGGGACCAGTTCTTC.

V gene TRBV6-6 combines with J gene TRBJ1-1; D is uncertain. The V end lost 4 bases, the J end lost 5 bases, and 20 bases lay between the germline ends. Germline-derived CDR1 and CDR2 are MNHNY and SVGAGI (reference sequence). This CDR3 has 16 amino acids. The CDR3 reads CASSSGGGRRSTEAFF. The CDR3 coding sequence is TGTGCCAGCAGTTCGGGTGGTGGTAGGAGGTCGACTGAAGCTTTCTTT.

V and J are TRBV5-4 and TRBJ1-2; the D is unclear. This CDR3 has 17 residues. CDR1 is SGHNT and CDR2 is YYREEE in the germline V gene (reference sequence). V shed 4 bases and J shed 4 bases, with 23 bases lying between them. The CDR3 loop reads CASSQPRGGNSFYGYTF. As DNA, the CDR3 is TGTGCCAGCAGCCAGCCCCGGGGAGGGAACAGTTTCTATGGCTACACCTTC.

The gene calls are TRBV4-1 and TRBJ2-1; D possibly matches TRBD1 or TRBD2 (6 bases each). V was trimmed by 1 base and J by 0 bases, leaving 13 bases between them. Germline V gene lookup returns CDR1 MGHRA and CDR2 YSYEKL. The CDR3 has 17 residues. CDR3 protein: CASSQGAGGGSYNEQFF. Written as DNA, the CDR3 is TGCGCCAGCAGCCAAGGGGCTGGAGGGGGCTCCTACAATGAGCAGTTCTTC.

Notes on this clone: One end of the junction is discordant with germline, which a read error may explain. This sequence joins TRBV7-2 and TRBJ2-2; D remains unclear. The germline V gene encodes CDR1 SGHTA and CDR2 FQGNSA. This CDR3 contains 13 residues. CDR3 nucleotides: TGTGCCAGCAGCTTAGGCTTCACCCGGGAGCTGTTTTTT. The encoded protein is CASSLGFTRELFF.

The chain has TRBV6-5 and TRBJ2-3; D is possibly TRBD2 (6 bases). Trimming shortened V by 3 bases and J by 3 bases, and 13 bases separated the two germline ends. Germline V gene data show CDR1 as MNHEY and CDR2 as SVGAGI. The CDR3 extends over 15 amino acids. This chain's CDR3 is CASSYGSGWTDTQYF. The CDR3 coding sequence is TGTGCCAGCAGTTATGGCAGCGGGTGGACAGATACGCAGTATTTT.

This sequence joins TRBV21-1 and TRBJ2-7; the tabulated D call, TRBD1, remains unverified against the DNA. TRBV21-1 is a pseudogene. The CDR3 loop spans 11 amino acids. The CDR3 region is CASSSWTGQYF. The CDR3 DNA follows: TGTGCCAGCAGCAGCTGGACAGGGCAGTACTTC.

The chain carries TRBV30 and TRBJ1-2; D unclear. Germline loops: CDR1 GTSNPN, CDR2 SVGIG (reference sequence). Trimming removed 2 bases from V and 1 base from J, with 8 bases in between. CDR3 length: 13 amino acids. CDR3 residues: CAWSSRNNYGYTF. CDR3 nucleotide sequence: TGTGCCTGGAGTAGTCGGAATAACTATGGCTACACCTTC. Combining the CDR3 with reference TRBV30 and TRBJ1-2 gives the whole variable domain SQTIHQWPATLVQPVGSPLSLECTVEGTSNPNLYWYRQAAGRGLQLLFYSVGIGQISSEVPQNLSASRPQDRQFILSSKKLLLSDSGFYLCAWSSRNNYGYTFGSGTRLTVV.

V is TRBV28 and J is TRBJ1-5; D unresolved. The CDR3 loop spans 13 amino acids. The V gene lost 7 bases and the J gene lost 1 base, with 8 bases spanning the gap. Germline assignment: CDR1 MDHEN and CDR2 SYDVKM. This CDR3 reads CASKERSNQPQHF. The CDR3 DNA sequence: TGTGCCAGCAAAGAACGGAGCAATCAGCCCCAGCATTTT.

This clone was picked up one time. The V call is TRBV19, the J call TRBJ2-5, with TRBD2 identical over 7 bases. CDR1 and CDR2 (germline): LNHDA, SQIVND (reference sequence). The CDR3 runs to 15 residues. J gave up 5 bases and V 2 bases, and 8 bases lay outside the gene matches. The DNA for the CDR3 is TGTGCCAGTAGTATACAAAGCGGGATGGTGGAGACCCAGTACTTC. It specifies CASSIQSGMVETQYF.

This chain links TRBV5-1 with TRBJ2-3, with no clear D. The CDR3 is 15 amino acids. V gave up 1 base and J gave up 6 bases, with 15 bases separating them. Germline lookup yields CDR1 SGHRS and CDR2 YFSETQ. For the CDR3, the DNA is TGCGCCAGCAGCTTGACAGACCCTTTCTTGGATACGCAGTATTTT. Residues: CASSLTDPFLDTQYF.

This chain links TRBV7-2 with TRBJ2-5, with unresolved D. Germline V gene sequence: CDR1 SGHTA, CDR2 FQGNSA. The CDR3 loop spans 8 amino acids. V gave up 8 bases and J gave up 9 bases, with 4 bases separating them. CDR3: CASGPQYF. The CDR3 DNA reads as TGTGCCAGCGGTCCCCAGTACTTC. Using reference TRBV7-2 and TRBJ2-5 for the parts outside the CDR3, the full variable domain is GAGVSQSPSNKVTEKGKDVELRCDPISGHTALYWYRQSLGQGLEFLIYFQGNSAPDKSGLPSDRFSAERTGGSVSTLTIQRTQQEDSAVYLCASGPQYFGPGTRLLVL.

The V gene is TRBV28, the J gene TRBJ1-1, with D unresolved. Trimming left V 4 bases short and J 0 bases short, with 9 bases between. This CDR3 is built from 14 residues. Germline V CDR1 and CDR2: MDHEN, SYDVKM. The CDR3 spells CASSSPVLNTEAFF. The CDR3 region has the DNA TGTGCCAGCAGTTCACCTGTTCTGAACACTGAAGCTTTCTTT.

The CDR3 loop is CASSYQMAETWWGRNEKLFF. In DNA, the CDR3 is TGTGCCAGCAGTTACCAGATGGCGGAGACATGGTGGGGACGTAATGAAAAACTGTTTTTT. The rearrangement links TRBV6-2 or TRBV6-3 to TRBJ1-4; perhaps TRBD1 as D (5 bases). The V gene lost 2 bases and the J gene lost 4 bases, with 26 bases spanning the gap. The CDR3 contains 20 residues. Looked up from germline, CDR1 is MNHEY and CDR2 is SVGEGT.

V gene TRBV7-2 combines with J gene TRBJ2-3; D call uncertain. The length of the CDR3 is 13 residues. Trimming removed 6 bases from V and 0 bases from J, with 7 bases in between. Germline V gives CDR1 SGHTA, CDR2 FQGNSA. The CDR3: CASSFPSTDTQYF. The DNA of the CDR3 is TGTGCCAGCAGTTTCCCCAGCACAGATACGCAGTATTTT. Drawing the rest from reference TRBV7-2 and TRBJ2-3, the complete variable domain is GAGVSQSPSNKVTEKGKDVELRCDPISGHTALYWYRQSLGQGLEFLIYFQGNSAPDKSGLPSDRFSAERTGGSVSTLTIQRTQQEDSAVYLCASSFPSTDTQYFGPGTRLTVL.

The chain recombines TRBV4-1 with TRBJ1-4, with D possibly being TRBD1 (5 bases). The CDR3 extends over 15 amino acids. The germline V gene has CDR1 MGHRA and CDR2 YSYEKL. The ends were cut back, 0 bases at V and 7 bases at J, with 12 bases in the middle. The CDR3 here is CASSQEGVTAEKLFF. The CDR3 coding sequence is TGCGCCAGCAGCCAAGAAGGGGTTACGGCTGAAAAACTGTTTTTT.

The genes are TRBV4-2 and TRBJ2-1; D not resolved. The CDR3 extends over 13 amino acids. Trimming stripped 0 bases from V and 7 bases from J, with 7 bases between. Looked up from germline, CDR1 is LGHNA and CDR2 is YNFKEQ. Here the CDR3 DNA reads TGTGCCAGCAGCCAAGATCGAAATAATGAGCAGTTCTTC. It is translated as CASSQDRNNEQFF.

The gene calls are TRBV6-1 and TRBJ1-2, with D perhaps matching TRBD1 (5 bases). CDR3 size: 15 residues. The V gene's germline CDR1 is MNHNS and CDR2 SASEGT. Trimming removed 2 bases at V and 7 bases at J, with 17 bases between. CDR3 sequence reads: CASSELWGSGGGYTF. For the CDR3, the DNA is TGTGCCAGCAGTGAACTATGGGGCAGCGGGGGTGGCTACACCTTC.